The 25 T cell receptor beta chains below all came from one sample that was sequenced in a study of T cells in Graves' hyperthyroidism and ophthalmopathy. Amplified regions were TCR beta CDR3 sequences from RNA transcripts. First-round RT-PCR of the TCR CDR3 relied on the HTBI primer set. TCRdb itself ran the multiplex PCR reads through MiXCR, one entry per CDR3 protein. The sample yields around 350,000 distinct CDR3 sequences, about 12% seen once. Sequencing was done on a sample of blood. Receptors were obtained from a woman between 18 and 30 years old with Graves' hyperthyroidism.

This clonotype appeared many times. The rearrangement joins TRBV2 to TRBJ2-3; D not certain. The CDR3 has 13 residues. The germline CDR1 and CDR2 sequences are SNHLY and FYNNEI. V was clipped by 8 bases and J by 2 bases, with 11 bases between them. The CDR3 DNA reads TGTGCCAGCCTCCCACGACTCACAGATACGCAGTATTTT. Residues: CASLPRLTDTQYF.

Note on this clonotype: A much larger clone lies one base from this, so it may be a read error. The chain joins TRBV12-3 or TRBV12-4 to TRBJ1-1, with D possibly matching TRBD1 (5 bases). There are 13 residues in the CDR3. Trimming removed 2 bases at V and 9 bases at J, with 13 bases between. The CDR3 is CASSLSQGVKAFF. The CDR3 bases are TGTGCCAGCAGTTTAAGCCAAGGGGTTAAAGCTTTCTTT.

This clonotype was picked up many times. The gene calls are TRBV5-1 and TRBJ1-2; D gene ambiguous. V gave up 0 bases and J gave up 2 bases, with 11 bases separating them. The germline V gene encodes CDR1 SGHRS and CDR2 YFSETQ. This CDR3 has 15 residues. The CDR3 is CASSLDGQINYGYTF. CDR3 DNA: TGCGCCAGCAGCTTGGATGGGCAGATAAACTATGGCTACACCTTC.

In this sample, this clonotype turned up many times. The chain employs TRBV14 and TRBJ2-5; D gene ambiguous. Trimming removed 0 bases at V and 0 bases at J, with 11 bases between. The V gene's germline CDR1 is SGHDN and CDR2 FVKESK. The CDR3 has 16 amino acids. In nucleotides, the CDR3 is TGTGCCAGCAGCCAAGAGAAAGTCCGGTACCAAGAGACCCAGTACTTC. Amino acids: CASSQEKVRYQETQYF.

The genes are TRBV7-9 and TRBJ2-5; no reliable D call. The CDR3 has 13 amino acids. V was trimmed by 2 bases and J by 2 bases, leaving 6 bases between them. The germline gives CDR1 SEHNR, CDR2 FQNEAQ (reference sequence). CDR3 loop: CASSLCGQETQYF. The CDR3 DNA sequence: TGTGCCAGCAGCTTATGCGGACAAGAGACCCAGTACTTC. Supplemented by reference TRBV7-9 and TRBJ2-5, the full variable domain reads DTGVSQNPRHKITKRGQNVTFRCDPISEHNRLYWYRQTLGQGPEFLTYFQNEAQLEKSRLLSDRFSAERPKGSFSTLEIQRTEQGDSAMYLCASSLCGQETQYFGPGTRLLVL.

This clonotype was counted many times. CDR3 bases: TGCGCCAGCAGCCCGGTAGACGGACTCACTGAAGCTTTCTTT. Protein: CASSPVDGLTEAFF. The J gene is TRBJ1-1, the V gene TRBV5-1; D gene ambiguous. The CDR3 covers 14 residues. Trimming removed 4 bases at V and 4 bases at J, with 14 bases between. Germline values: CDR1 SGHRS, CDR2 YFSETQ. The full variable domain, its missing parts supplied by reference TRBV5-1 and TRBJ1-1, is KAGVTQTPRYLIKTRGQQVTLSCSPISGHRSVSWYQQTPGQGLQFLFEYFSETQRNKGNFPGRFSGRQFSNSRSEMNVSTLELGDSALYLCASSPVDGLTEAFFGQGTRLTVV.

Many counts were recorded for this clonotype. The CDR3 coding sequence is TGTGCCAGCAGCCTTGGGCAGAGAAATTCACCCCTCCACTTT. It encodes CASSLGQRNSPLHF. The chain couples TRBV12-3 or TRBV12-4 to TRBJ1-6, with D uncertain. V lost 6 bases and J 7 bases, leaving 13 bases between the germline ends. This CDR3 contains 14 residues.

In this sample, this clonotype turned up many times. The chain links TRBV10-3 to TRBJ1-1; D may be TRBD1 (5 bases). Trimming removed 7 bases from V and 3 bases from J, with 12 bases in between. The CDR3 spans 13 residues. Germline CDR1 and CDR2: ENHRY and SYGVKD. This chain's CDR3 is CAIKSGGDTEAFF. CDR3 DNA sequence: TGTGCCATCAAGTCCGGGGGGGACACTGAAGCTTTCTTT.

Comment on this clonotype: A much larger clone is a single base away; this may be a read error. CDR3: CTSSSSGSSYNEQFF. The CDR3 region has the DNA TGTACCAGCAGCTCTAGCGGGAGCTCCTACAATGAGCAGTTCTTC. The rearrangement links TRBV7-2 to TRBJ2-1, with 10 positions matching TRBD2. V lost 4 bases and J lost 0; bases outside the gene matches: 0. The CDR3 has 15 amino acids. CDR1 and CDR2 from the germline V gene are SGHTA and FQGNSA.

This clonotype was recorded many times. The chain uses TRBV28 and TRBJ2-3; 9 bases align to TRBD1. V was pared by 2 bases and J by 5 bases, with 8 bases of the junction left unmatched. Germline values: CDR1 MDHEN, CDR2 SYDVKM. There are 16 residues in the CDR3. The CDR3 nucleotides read TGTGCCAGCAGTTTAAACAGGGGGCGCAGAGGAGATACGCAGTATTTT. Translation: CASSLNRGRRGDTQYF.

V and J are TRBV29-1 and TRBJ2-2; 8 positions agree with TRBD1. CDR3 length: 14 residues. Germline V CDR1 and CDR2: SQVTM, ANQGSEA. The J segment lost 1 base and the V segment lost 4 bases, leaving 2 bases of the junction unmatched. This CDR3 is CSVGTGMNTGELFF. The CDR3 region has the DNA TGCAGCGTTGGGACAGGGATGAACACCGGGGAGCTGTTTTTT.

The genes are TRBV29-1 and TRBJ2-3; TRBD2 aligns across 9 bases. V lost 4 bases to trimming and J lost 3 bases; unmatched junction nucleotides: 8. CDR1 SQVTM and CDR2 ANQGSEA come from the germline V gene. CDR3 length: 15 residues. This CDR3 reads CSVGREGAGTDTQYF. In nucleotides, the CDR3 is TGCAGCGTTGGGCGGGAGGGGGCGGGGACAGATACGCAGTATTTT.

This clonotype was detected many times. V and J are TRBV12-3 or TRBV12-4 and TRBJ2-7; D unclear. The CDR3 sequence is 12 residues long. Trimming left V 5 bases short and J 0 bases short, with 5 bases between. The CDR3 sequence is CASSVNSYEQYF. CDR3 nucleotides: TGTGCCAGCAGTGTAAACTCCTACGAGCAGTACTTC.

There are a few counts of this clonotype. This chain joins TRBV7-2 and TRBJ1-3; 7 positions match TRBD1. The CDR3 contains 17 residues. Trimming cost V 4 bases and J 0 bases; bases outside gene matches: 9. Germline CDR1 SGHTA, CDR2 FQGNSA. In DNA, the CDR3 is TGTGCCAGCAGCTCCGCCGGGACAGCCTTCTCTGGAAACACCATATATTTT. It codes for CASSSAGTAFSGNTIYF.

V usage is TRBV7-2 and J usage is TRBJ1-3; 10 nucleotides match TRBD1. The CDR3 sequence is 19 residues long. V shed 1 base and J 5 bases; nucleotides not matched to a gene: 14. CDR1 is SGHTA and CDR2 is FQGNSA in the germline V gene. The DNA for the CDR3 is TGTGCCAGCAGCTTAGGGGGACAGGGGAATGGAATTTCGAGAAACACCATATATTTT. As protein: CASSLGGQGNGISRNTIYF.

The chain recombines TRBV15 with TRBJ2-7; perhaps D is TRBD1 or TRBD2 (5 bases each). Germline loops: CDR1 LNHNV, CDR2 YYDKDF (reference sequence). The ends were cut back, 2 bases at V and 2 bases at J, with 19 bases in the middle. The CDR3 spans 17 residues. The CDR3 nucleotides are TGTGCCACCAGCAGATACCTCCAAGGGACGGGACCCTACGAGCAGTACTTC. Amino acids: CATSRYLQGTGPYEQYF.

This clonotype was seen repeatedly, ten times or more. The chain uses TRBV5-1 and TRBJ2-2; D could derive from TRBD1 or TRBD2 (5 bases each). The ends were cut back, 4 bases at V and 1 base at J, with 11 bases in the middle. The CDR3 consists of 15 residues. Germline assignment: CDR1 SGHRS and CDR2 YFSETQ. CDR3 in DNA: TGCGCCAGCAGCCTGGGACCCATGAACACCGGGGAGCTGTTTTTT. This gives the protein CASSLGPMNTGELFF.

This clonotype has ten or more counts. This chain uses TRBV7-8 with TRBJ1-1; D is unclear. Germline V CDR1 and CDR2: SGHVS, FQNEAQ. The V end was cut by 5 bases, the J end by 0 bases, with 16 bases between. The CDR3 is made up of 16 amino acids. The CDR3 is CASSPRTVGMNTEAFF. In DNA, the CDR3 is TGTGCCAGCAGCCCAAGGACGGTCGGCATGAACACTGAAGCTTTCTTT.

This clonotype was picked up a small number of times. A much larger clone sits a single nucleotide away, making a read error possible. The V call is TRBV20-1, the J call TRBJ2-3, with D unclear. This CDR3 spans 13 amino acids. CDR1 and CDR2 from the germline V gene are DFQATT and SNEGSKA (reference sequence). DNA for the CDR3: TGCAGTGCTAGAGATGAGAAGGTAGATGCGCAGTATTTT. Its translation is CSARDEKVDAQYF.

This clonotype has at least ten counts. The CDR3 coding sequence is TGTGCCAGCAGCGGGTATGTCGCAGATACGCAGTATTTT. Protein sequence: CASSGYVADTQYF. The chain links TRBV7-2 to TRBJ2-3, with unresolved D. Trimming cost V 5 bases and J 4 bases, with 10 bases left between them. This CDR3 has 13 residues. Germline CDR1 is SGHTA and CDR2 is FQGNSA.

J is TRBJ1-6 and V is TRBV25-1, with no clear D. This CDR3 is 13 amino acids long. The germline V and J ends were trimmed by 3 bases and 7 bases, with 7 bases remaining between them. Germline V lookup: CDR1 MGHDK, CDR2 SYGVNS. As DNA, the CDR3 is TGTGCCAGCAGTGACAGCCTGAATTCACCCCTCCACTTT. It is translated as CASSDSLNSPLHF.

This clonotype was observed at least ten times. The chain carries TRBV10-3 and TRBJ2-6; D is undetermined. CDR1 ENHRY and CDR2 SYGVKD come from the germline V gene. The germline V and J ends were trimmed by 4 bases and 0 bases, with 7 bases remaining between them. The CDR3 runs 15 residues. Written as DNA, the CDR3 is TGTGCCATCAGTGCGGTCGCCTCTGGGGCCAACGTCCTGACTTTC. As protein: CAISAVASGANVLTF.

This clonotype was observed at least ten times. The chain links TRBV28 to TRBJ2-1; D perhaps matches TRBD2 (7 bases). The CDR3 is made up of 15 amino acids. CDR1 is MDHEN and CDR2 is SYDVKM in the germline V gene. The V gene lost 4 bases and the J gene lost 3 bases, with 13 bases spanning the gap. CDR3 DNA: TGTGCCAGCAGTTCCTGGCGGGGGCACTACAATGAGCAGTTCTTC. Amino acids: CASSSWRGHYNEQFF.

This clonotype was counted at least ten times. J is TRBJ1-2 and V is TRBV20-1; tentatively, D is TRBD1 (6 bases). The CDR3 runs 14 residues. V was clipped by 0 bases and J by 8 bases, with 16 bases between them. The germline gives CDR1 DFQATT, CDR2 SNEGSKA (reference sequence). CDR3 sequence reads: CSARDYLSQGGYTF. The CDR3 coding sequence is TGCAGTGCTAGAGATTACCTGTCACAGGGAGGCTACACCTTC.

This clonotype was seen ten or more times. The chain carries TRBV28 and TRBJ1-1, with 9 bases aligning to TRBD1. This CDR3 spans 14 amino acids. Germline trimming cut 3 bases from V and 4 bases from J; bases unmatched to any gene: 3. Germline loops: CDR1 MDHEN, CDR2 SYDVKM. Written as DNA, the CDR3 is TGTGCCAGCAGTTTGTACAGGGGGCCCACTGAAGCTTTCTTT. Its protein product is CASSLYRGPTEAFF.